This TCR beta chain was recovered during a study of T cells in Graves' hyperthyroidism and ophthalmopathy (dated by TCRdb to the late 2010s). About the study as a whole: Peripheral blood samples were taken at the time of initial diagnosis, prior to any treatment. TCR V-J signatures able to tell the groups apart were searched for in a discovery cohort of about a hundred patients, of whom over 40 had Graves' ophthalmopathy and 57 had stable Graves' hyperthyroidism. An independent validation cohort of under 20 hyperthyroidism patients and about 15 patients who later progressed to ophthalmopathy tested prospective prediction of ophthalmopathy. The roughly 90 discovery patients were divided at random into training and test sets in a 7:3 ratio. The study also compared thyroid tissue and blood T-cell repertoires from more than five Graves' hyperthyroidism patients. Following sampling, methimazole starting at 30 mg daily was given to hyperthyroidism patients, and high-dose intravenous methylprednisolone was given to ophthalmopathy patients. According to the paper, TCR Vbeta CDR3 sequencing was carried out on more than 120 peripheral blood samples, which came from under 50 ophthalmopathy, 75 to 80 hyperthyroidism and roughly 17 progressor patients. On the study overall, not on this receptor specifically: Sample size was not statistically predetermined, and investigators were not blinded to group allocation. In validation, the model predicted progression to ophthalmopathy a median of roughly six months before onset, with approximately 71% sensitivity and just under 75% specificity. A model built on a 13 V-J signature distinguished ophthalmopathy from stable hyperthyroidism, reaching around 87% sensitivity and around 81% specificity in cross-validation and 80%/75% in testing. Most expanded thyroid clonotypes (frequency above 0.001) were also found in blood, which suggests that blood repertoires may mirror thyroid immune responses.

A remark on this clonotype: Its antigen is unknown. No base quality values were provided; no much bigger clone lies one nucleotide off.

Stable Graves' hyperthyroidism was defined as no progression to ophthalmopathy during 18 months of follow-up. Hyperthyroidism patients were newly diagnosed, had a disease duration of under 2 months, and were aged 18 to 65 years. Any patient with an uncontrolled infection, another autoimmune disease, pregnancy or lactation was excluded. Diagnoses were established on the basis of clinical symptoms, serum thyroxine and TRAb, thyroid ultrasound, and orbital computed tomography. PBMCs were separated from approximately 9.9 ml of fresh peripheral blood using Ficoll-Paque density gradient centrifugation. Trizol reagent was used to extract total RNA, and RNA quality was then checked on an Agilent 2100 Bioanalyzer. Amplification of TCR beta CDR3 regions was carried out from RNA transcripts. A first-round RT-PCR of the TCR CDR3 used the HTBI primer set with the Qiagen OneStep RT-PCR kit. Libraries were constructed in a second round of multiplex PCR, after which size selection and purification were performed. Paired-end sequencing of the libraries was performed with 100 bp reads on an Illumina HiSeq2000. On the study's bioinformatics: SOAPnuke was used to process the raw data, removing reads that contained adapters or uncalled bases, had a mean Phred below 15, or lacked an exact match to the constant primer or identifier. High-quality paired reads were merged with COPE v1.2.5, and unique nucleotide sequences were defined as clonotypes. MiTCR v1.1 was used to align clonotypes to the IMGT TRBV, TRBD and TRBJ reference segments. Only V-J combinations with frequency above 0.0001, covering 99% to 99.2% of repertoires, were analysed. The TCS score was defined as F50 (clonal expansion) divided by E x V (chaos), with BLOSUM62-based TCRdist calculated between CDR3 peptides within each V-J. Welch's t-statistics and random forest reduced approximately 520 V-J features to roughly 13, which were used in a naive Bayes classifier (R e1071). TCRdb trimmed public reads at Q25 via fastp, called clones via MiXCR and kept in-frame beta chains. Each entry merges the rows of one CDR3 protein and shows their most common DNA and genes. The V and J calls and clone size come from TCRdb's table, not from the authors' own analysis. The sample yields 300,000 to 350,000 distinct CDR3 sequences; approximately 18% were counted once. The ten top clones hold 45% to 50% of the sample.

The CDR3 contains 9 residues, cysteine and phenylalanine counted. Only the CDR3 DNA is retained, 27 bases long and in frame from the first base. For CDR1 and CDR2, the germline V gene (reference sequence) lists SSHAT and FNYEAQ. The V and J genes are TRBV7-7 and TRBJ2-5, with the D gene not clear enough to name. The sequence was obtained from a woman in her forties or fifties with Graves' hyperthyroidism. The sequenced sample was blood. The DNA is as follows: TGTGCTAATTGGGAGACCCAGTACTTC. This translates into CANWETQYF. Beyond the CDR3, the reference TRBV7-7 and TRBJ2-5 genes provide the residues; the full variable domain reads: GAGVSQSPRYKVTKRGQDVTLRCDPISSHATLYWYQQALGQGPEFLTYFNYEAQPDKSGLPSDRFSAERPEGSISTLTIQRTEQRDSAMYRCANWETQYFGPGTRLLVL.